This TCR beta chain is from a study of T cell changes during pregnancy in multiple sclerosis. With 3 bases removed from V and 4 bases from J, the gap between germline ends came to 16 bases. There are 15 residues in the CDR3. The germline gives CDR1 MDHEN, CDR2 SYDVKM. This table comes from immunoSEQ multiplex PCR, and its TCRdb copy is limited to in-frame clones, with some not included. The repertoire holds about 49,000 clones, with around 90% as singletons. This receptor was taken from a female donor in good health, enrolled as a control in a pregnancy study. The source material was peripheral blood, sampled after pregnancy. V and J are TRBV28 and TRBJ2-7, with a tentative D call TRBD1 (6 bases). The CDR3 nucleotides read TGTGCCAGCAGTTTCCCGTCCCGGGACATGTACGAGCAGTACTTC. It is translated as CASSFPSRDMYEQYF.